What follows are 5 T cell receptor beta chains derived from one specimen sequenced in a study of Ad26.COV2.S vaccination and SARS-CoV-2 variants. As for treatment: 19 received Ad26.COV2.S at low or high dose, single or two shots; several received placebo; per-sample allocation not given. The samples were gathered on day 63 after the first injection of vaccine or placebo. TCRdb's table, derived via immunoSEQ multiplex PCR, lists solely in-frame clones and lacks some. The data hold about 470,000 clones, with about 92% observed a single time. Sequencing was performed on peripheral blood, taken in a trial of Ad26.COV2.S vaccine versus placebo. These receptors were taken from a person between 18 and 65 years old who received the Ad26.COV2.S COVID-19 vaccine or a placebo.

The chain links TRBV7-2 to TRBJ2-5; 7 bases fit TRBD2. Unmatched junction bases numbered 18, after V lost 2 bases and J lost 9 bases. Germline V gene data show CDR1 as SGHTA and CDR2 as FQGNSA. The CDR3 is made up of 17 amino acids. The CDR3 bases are TGTGCCAGCAGCTTAACACCGAGCGGGGCCAATAAGAGACCCCAGTACTTC. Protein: CASSLTPSGANKRPQYF.

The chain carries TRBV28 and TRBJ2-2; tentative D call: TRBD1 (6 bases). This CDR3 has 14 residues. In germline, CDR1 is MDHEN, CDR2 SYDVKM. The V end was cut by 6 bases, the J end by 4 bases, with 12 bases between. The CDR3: CASSYTGPTGELFF. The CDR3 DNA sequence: TGTGCCAGCAGCTACACAGGGCCCACCGGGGAGCTGTTTTTT.

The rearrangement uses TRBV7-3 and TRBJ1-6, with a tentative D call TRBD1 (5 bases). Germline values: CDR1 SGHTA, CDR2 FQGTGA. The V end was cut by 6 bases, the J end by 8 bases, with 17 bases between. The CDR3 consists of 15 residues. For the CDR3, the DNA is TGTGCCAGCAGTTCGGTCGGGGGTCCGGATTCACCCCTCCACTTT. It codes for CASSSVGGPDSPLHF.

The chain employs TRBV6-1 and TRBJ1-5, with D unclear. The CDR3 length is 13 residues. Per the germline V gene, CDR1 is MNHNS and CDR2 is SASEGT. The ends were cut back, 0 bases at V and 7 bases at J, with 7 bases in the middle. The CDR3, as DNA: TGTGCCAGCAGTGAAGCTCGGAGGCAGCCCCAGCATTTT. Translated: CASSEARRQPQHF.

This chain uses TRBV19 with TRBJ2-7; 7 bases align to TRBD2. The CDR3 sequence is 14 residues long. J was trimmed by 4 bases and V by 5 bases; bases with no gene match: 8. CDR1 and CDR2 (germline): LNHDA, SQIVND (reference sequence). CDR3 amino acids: CASSPGTIGYEQYF. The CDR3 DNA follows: TGTGCCAGTAGTCCCGGGACTATTGGATACGAGCAGTACTTC.